These 17 T cell receptor beta chains share one sample of origin, sequenced in a study of blood T cells in healthy people across ages (dated by TCRdb to 2013 to 2016). The method behind the library was 5' RACE. Sequenced on an Illumina HiSeq 2500. A second roughly 7 to 12 cycle PCR used a sample-barcoded 5' primer and a J-beta primer mix. TCRdb ran its own pipeline on the public reads, namely fastp trimming at Q25 and MiXCR clone calling, and kept in-frame beta chains. Each entry merges the rows of one CDR3 protein and shows their most common DNA and genes. The sample table holds about 780,000 distinct CDR3 sequences, of which more than 35% were seen once. The top ten clonotypes cover around a sixth of the sample. The material sequenced was blood. The receptor source for this set is a man older than 75 in good health.

This clonotype was detected once. The gene calls are TRBV9 and TRBJ2-1; tentative D call: TRBD1 (5 bases). Trimming stripped 0 bases from V and 12 bases from J, with 16 bases between. The CDR3 totals 14 residues. Germline loops: CDR1 SGDLS, CDR2 YYNGEE. The CDR3 region has the DNA TGTGCCAGCAGCGTAGGAGCAGGGAAGGTTGTGCAGTTCTTC. Its protein is CASSVGAGKVVQFF.

This sequence joins TRBV27 and TRBJ2-7; unclear D gene. The ends were cut back, 9 bases at V and 0 bases at J, with 9 bases in the middle. The germline CDR1 and CDR2 sequences are MNHEY and SMNVEV (reference sequence). The CDR3 covers 12 residues. CDR3 in amino acids: CASYSSSYEQYF. The CDR3 DNA sequence: TGTGCCAGTTACTCAAGCTCCTACGAGCAGTACTTC.

The rearrangement joins TRBV4-1 to TRBJ1-1, with TRBD1 identical over 7 bases. CDR3 size: 14 residues. The germline V gene encodes CDR1 MGHRA and CDR2 YSYEKL. V was pared by 0 bases and J by 4 bases, with 2 bases of the junction left unmatched. The CDR3: CASSQEPGGTEAFF. CDR3 sequence (DNA): TGCGCCAGCAGCCAAGAACCAGGGGGCACTGAAGCTTTCTTT.

This clonotype was seen only a few times. V is TRBV5-1 and J is TRBJ2-3, with D perhaps matching TRBD2 (7 bases). The CDR3 is made up of 16 amino acids. Germline CDR1 and CDR2: SGHRS and YFSETQ. Trimming stripped 0 bases from V and 1 base from J, with 12 bases between. This CDR3 is CASSLGGGAGTDTQYF. The CDR3 region has the DNA TGCGCCAGCAGCTTGGGGGGGGGCGCCGGCACAGATACGCAGTATTTT.

The table lists this clonotype with a few counts. This rearrangement joins TRBV7-3 to TRBJ2-1, with TRBD2 matching 12 bases. The trim removed 0 bases at V and 6 bases at J, leaving 9 bases unmatched. The CDR3 sequence is 18 residues long. CDR1 is SGHTA and CDR2 is FQGTGA in the germline V gene. The CDR3: CASSLTRASGRAGNEQFF. CDR3 coding DNA: TGTGCCAGCAGCTTAACCCGGGCTAGCGGGAGGGCCGGCAATGAGCAGTTCTTC.

A few counts support this clonotype. V is TRBV24-1 and J is TRBJ2-1; D is unresolved. The CDR3 consists of 11 residues. Trimming left V 6 bases short and J 10 bases short, with 9 bases between. Germline V gene data show CDR1 as KGHDR and CDR2 as SFDVKD. CDR3 region: CATSRREEQFF. The CDR3, as DNA: TGTGCCACCAGTAGGAGAGAGGAGCAGTTCTTC.

This clonotype has just a few counts. The chain joins TRBV7-2 to TRBJ1-1, with 7 bases aligning to TRBD1. J was trimmed by 5 bases and V by 7 bases; bases with no gene match: 4. This CDR3 comprises 12 residues. Germline V gene lookup returns CDR1 SGHTA and CDR2 FQGNSA. CDR3 DNA sequence: TGTGCCAGCATCACAGGGGTGACTGAAGCTTTCTTT. It codes for CASITGVTEAFF.

This clonotype showed up just a few times. The V gene is TRBV5-6, the J gene TRBJ2-7; the D gene is possibly TRBD2 (6 bases). The CDR3 is made up of 15 amino acids. V lost 3 bases and J lost 0, with 13 bases in between. Looked up from germline, CDR1 is SGHDT and CDR2 is YYEEEE. The CDR3 DNA reads as TGTGCCAGCAGCTCGTTTAGCGGTAGCTCCTACGAGCAGTACTTC. This encodes CASSSFSGSSYEQYF.

This clonotype has a count of ten or more. J is TRBJ2-1 and V is TRBV5-1; 7 bases are a match to TRBD1. V dropped 4 bases and J dropped 7; count of bases not matched to a gene: 2. This CDR3 has 12 residues. Germline assignment: CDR1 SGHRS and CDR2 YFSETQ. CDR3 sequence: CASSPGQNEQFF. CDR3 in DNA: TGCGCCAGCAGCCCGGGACAGAATGAGCAGTTCTTC.

This clonotype showed up just a few times. The chain employs TRBV5-1 and TRBJ1-1; the D gene is possibly TRBD1 (5 bases). Germline V gene data show CDR1 as SGHRS and CDR2 as YFSETQ. This CDR3 spans 14 amino acids. V lost 3 bases, J lost 4 bases, and 13 bases lay in between. The DNA for the CDR3 is TGCGCCAGCAGCTCCGCCGGGACCCGCACTGAAGCTTTCTTT. Translating gives CASSSAGTRTEAFF.

Worth noting for this clonotype: Possible read error: a much larger clone is one base away. The chain uses TRBV29-1 and TRBJ2-5, with D tentatively TRBD1 (5 bases). Germline V gives CDR1 SQVTM, CDR2 ANQGSEA. V lost 3 bases to trimming and J lost 5 bases, with 16 bases between them. The length of the CDR3 is 14 residues. This chain's CDR3 is CSVDPFGALETQYF. CDR3 nucleotide sequence: TGCAGCGTTGATCCTTTTGGGGCGTTGGAGACCCAGTACTTC.

The chain recombines TRBV7-2 with TRBJ2-7; no firm D call. CDR1 SGHTA and CDR2 FQGNSA come from the germline V gene. Trimming left V 1 base short and J 4 bases short, with 14 bases between. The length of the CDR3 is 15 residues. The CDR3 is CASSLEAGWIYEQYF. The CDR3 DNA reads TGTGCCAGCAGCTTAGAGGCCGGGTGGATATACGAGCAGTACTTC.

This clonotype was found a few times. CDR3 residues: CASSLDRVTHEQYF. The CDR3 DNA sequence: TGTGCCAGCAGCCTAGACAGGGTAACCCACGAGCAGTACTTC. The rearrangement uses TRBV7-2 and TRBJ2-7; TRBD1 matches 7 bases. CDR1 SGHTA and CDR2 FQGNSA come from the germline V gene. V dropped 5 bases and J dropped 5; count of bases not matched to a gene: 9. The CDR3 contains 14 residues.

V and J are TRBV10-3 and TRBJ1-3; D perhaps matches TRBD1 (6 bases). With 5 bases removed from V and 1 base from J, the gap between germline ends came to 9 bases. Germline V CDR1 and CDR2: ENHRY, SYGVKD. The CDR3 has 14 residues. The CDR3 protein is CAISFTGSGNTIYF. CDR3 DNA: TGTGCCATCAGTTTTACAGGGTCTGGAAACACCATATATTTT.

This clonotype appeared a few times. The chain is built from TRBV20-1 and TRBJ2-5, with TRBD1 as a possible D gene (6 bases). The length of the CDR3 is 12 residues. Per germline, CDR1 DFQATT and CDR2 SNEGSKA (reference sequence). V lost 4 bases and J 7 bases, leaving 13 bases between the germline ends. CDR3 residues: CSATGDDGTQYF. CDR3 nucleotides: TGCAGTGCTACAGGGGATGACGGGACCCAGTACTTC.

V usage is TRBV20-1 and J usage is TRBJ1-1, with TRBD1 matching 7 bases. The CDR3 is made up of 14 amino acids. Trimming at V came to 0 bases and at J to 1 base, leaving 2 bases not matched to a gene. Germline loops: CDR1 DFQATT, CDR2 SNEGSKA (reference sequence). The CDR3 sequence: CSARDGTANTEAFF. As DNA, the CDR3 is TGCAGTGCTAGAGATGGGACAGCGAACACTGAAGCTTTCTTT.

The rearrangement links TRBV29-1 to TRBJ2-2, with 7 bases identical to TRBD1. Germline-derived CDR1 and CDR2 are SQVTM and ANQGSEA. Germline trimming cut 2 bases from V and 3 bases from J; bases unmatched to any gene: 0. CDR3 size: 13 residues. CDR3 amino acids: CSVETGDTGELFF. CDR3 coding DNA: TGCAGCGTTGAAACAGGGGACACCGGGGAGCTGTTTTTT.